This TCR beta chain was identified in a study of T cells in Graves' hyperthyroidism and ophthalmopathy. This clonotype was detected ten times or more. Amplification targeted TCR beta CDR3 regions from RNA transcripts. A set of HTBI primers served as the primers for a first-round RT-PCR of the TCR CDR3. TCRdb redid the calling of the multiplex PCR reads with MiXCR, one entry per CDR3 protein. This table has about 290,000 distinct CDR3 sequences, about a sixth appearing once. Trimming shortened V by 5 bases and J by 2 bases, and 16 bases separated the two germline ends. In germline, CDR1 is SGHAT, CDR2 FQNNGV. The length of the CDR3 is 16 residues.

Sample: blood. The J gene is TRBJ1-3, the V gene TRBV11-2; D call uncertain. The TCR sequence derives from a woman aged 55-75 years with Graves' ophthalmopathy. CDR3 sequence reads: CASSPRGRQTGNTIYF. CDR3 coding DNA: TGTGCCAGCAGCCCCAGAGGCAGGCAAACTGGAAACACCATATATTTT.